This T cell receptor (beta chain) came from a study of pediatric ulcerative colitis. Clones were read by immunoSEQ multiplex PCR, and TCRdb kept only the in-frame ones, dropping some. The table includes 10,000 to 13,000 clones, roughly four fifths detected once. Deletions cut 7 bases from V and 9 bases from J, with 16 bases between. CDR1 is MDHEN, CDR2 SYDVKM, per germline. This CDR3 has 13 residues. Rectal tissue came from one to two pinch biopsies taken at colonoscopy. The genes are TRBV28 and TRBJ2-1; D is ambiguous. Sequencing used gut tissue. The origin of this receptor is a girl between 5 and 17 years old who was a control in a study of pediatric ulcerative colitis. Here the CDR3 reads CASTLLGMVEQFF. CDR3 nucleotide sequence: TGTGCCAGCACCCTCCTAGGTATGGTTGAGCAGTTCTTC.